The clone carrying this T cell receptor (beta chain) was detected once. CDR1 is SNHLY, CDR2 FYNNEI, per germline. With 2 bases clipped from V and 5 bases from J, the junction kept 7 bases outside the gene matches. There are 15 residues in the CDR3. The data stem from a study of blood T cell repertoires in COVID-19. About the study: The United States, Italy and Spain were the sources of the acute and convalescent COVID-19 samples. PBMCs, B-cell-depleted T cells, or T cells were the source of the cDNA or gDNA that made up the material.

The authors' processing: Counts of nucleated cells, estimated from reference gene primer amplification, were obtained. The protocol was immunoSEQ multiplex PCR, while the TCRdb copy is restricted to in-frame clones and leaves out a portion. Clonal size and the V and J genes are those of that table, whereas D and trimming came from the DNA. The table records about 300,000 clones, about 91% of them present only once. The chain uses TRBV2 and TRBJ2-7, with 9 bases identical to TRBD2. The sequenced sample was peripheral blood. This TCR came from a woman between 25 and 40 years old who had recovered from COVID-19. In DNA, the CDR3 is TGTGCCAGCAGTGAAACAGCGGGGGGAGTCGACGAGCAGTACTTC. Translating gives CASSETAGGVDEQYF.